One and the same sample provided the 9 T cell receptor beta chains below, sequenced in a study of cytomegalovirus exposure and HLA in healthy donors (TCRdb year 2017). Library prep was done by the immunoSEQ multiplex PCR assay. For the multiplex PCR, a mixture combining 60 forward primers for TCR Vbeta segments and 13 reverse primers for TCR Jbeta segments was used. This is the immuneACCESS table as TCRdb keeps it, with only in-frame sequences that have V and J called. A part of the clones is gone; compared with another copy, unresolved V genes explain less than half, and the rest is unexplained. The sample table lists under 200,000 clones, approximately 85% of them with a count of one. The ten biggest clones cover around 2.5% of the sample. The sample comprised PBMCs. These receptors were collected from a man aged 25-45 years in good health and CMV-seropositive.

The chain links TRBV4-3 to TRBJ1-1; 9 positions match TRBD1. Per the germline V gene, CDR1 is LGHNA and CDR2 is YSLEER. The CDR3 is made up of 14 amino acids. V lost 0 bases and J lost 11; bases outside the gene matches: 7. In DNA, the CDR3 is TGCGCCAGCAGCCAAGATGCGGACAGGGGAGTCGCTTTCTTT. It encodes CASSQDADRGVAFF.

V gene TRBV7-9 combines with J gene TRBJ2-1, with 8 nucleotides matching TRBD2. The J segment lost 1 base and the V segment lost 2 bases, leaving 4 bases of the junction unmatched. CDR1 SEHNR and CDR2 FQNEAQ come from the germline V gene (reference sequence). CDR3 length: 16 amino acids. CDR3 residues: CASSLRGLGSYNEQFF. CDR3 DNA: TGTGCCAGCAGCTTACGGGGACTAGGGTCCTACAATGAGCAGTTCTTC. The whole variable domain, filled in from reference TRBV7-9 and TRBJ2-1, reads DTGVSQNPRHKITKRGQNVTFRCDPISEHNRLYWYRQTLGQGPEFLTYFQNEAQLEKSRLLSDRFSAERPKGSFSTLEIQRTEQGDSAMYLCASSLRGLGSYNEQFFGPGTRLTVL.

The gene calls are TRBV30 and TRBJ1-2, with 7 bases fitting TRBD1. CDR3 length: 13 amino acids. Germline V gene data show CDR1 as GTSNPN and CDR2 as SVGIG (reference sequence). V dropped 4 bases and J dropped 8; count of bases not matched to a gene: 10. CDR3 bases: TGTGCCTGGACCCCGACAGGGACGGAAGGCTACACCTTC. Residues: CAWTPTGTEGYTF.

The genes are TRBV2 and TRBJ1-1, with no clear D. The V gene lost 3 bases and the J gene lost 3 bases, with 11 bases spanning the gap. CDR3 length: 14 residues. Per germline, CDR1 SNHLY and CDR2 FYNNEI. The CDR3 region has the DNA TGTGCCAGCAGTGAGGGCCAGGCACACACTGAAGCTTTCTTT. This gives the protein CASSEGQAHTEAFF.

The chain recombines TRBV2 with TRBJ2-3; D is undetermined. Deletions cut 7 bases from V and 2 bases from J, with 7 bases between. There are 12 residues in the CDR3. The V gene's germline CDR1 is SNHLY and CDR2 FYNNEI. The DNA for the CDR3 is TGTGCCAGCAAAGAGGACACAGATACGCAGTATTTT. Its protein is CASKEDTDTQYF.

V gene TRBV19 combines with J gene TRBJ2-7; 11 nucleotides match TRBD2. J was trimmed by 4 bases and V by 4 bases; bases with no gene match: 15. Looked up from germline, CDR1 is LNHDA and CDR2 is SQIVND (reference sequence). This CDR3 comprises 18 residues. CDR3 amino acids: CASSRYFSTSGSWYEQYF. CDR3 DNA sequence: TGTGCCAGTAGTAGGTACTTCTCTACTAGCGGGAGTTGGTACGAGCAGTACTTC.

The rearrangement joins TRBV12-5 to TRBJ2-7, with a weak D call TRBD1 (6 bases). Deletions cut 6 bases from V and 0 bases from J, with 15 bases between. CDR1 is LGHNT and CDR2 is FRNRAP in the germline V gene. The CDR3 has 15 amino acids. The CDR3 loop reads CASGWGQGSSYEQYF. CDR3 coding DNA: TGTGCTAGTGGATGGGGGCAGGGGAGCTCCTACGAGCAGTACTTC.

This clone showed up just once. The genes are TRBV9 and TRBJ2-3; 9 bases map to TRBD2. Germline-derived CDR1 and CDR2 are SGDLS and YYNGEE. The CDR3 is made up of 16 amino acids. V lost 1 base to trimming and J lost 1 base; unmatched junction nucleotides: 4. CDR3 loop: CASSVTLAGGTDTQYF. The DNA for the CDR3 is TGTGCCAGCAGCGTAACATTAGCGGGAGGCACAGATACGCAGTATTTT.

This chain joins TRBV7-2 and TRBJ2-1; D might be TRBD2 (6 bases). The CDR3 is made up of 14 amino acids. V was pared by 5 bases and J by 9 bases, with 17 bases between. Germline V gives CDR1 SGHTA, CDR2 FQGNSA. This CDR3 is CASSTSNRRGEQFF. The CDR3 DNA is TGTGCCAGCAGCACTAGCAACCGAAGGGGTGAGCAGTTCTTC.